The present entry profiles one T cell receptor (beta chain) with its context. Study processing details: From reference gene primer amplification, estimates of nucleated cell counts were derived. The table came from immunoSEQ multiplex PCR; TCRdb's copy has only in-frame clones and leaves some out. V and J calls and clone size are given by that table; D and trimming were obtained from the DNA. This sample has 95,000 to 150,000 clones; 80% to 90% occur once, and the top ten carry around a quarter. The data stem from a study of blood T cell repertoires in COVID-19. Study at large: The United States, Italy and Spain provided the acute and convalescent COVID-19 samples. PBMCs, B-cell-depleted T cells, or T cells provided the cDNA or gDNA that made up the material.

CDR3 size: 16 residues. Germline V lookup: CDR1 SGHRS, CDR2 YFSETQ. J was trimmed by 5 bases and V by 0 bases; bases with no gene match: 6. Specimen: peripheral blood. The V and J genes are TRBV5-1 and TRBJ2-3, with 10 bases matching TRBD2. The sequence derives from a man between 65 and 85 years old with active or convalescent COVID-19. CDR3 coding DNA: TGCGCCAGCAGCTTGGGAGGTATAGCGGGAGGAGATACGCAGTATTTT. It translates to CASSLGGIAGGDTQYF.